Many counts were recorded for the clone carrying this T cell receptor beta chain. These data come from a study of T cell repertoires in cytomegalovirus infection. Turning to the study itself: CMV infection and matching HLA type were both indicated by public TCR beta signatures.

TCRdb ran MiXCR on the reads and lists one entry per CDR3 protein. The sample has around 320,000 distinct CDR3 sequences, over 7.5% seen once; the top ten hold around 4.5%. The length of the CDR3 is 12 residues. V lost 7 bases to trimming and J lost 5 bases, with 6 bases between them. Germline assignment: CDR1 MNHNY and CDR2 SVGAGI (reference sequence). This TCR was recovered from a human donor in good health (CMV status not recorded). Some clones in this sample may be carry-over from other donors' samples. Sequencing was done on a sample of PBMCs. The chain employs TRBV6-6 and TRBJ1-6; D remains ambiguous. The CDR3 coding sequence is TGTGCCAGCACGTTAGATAATTCACCCCTCCACTTT. Amino acids: CASTLDNSPLHF.